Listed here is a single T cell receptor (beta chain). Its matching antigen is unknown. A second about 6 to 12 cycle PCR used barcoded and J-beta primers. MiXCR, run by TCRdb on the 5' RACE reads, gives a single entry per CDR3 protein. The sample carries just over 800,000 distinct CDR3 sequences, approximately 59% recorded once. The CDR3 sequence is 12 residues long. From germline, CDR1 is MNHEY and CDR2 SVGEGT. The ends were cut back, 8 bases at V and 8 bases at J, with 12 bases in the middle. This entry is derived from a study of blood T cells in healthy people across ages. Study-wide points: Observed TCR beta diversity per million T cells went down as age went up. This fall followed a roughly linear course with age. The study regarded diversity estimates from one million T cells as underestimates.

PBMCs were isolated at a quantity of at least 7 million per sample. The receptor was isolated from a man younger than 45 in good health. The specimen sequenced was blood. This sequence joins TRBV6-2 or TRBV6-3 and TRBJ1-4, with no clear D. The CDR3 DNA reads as TGTGCCAGCGCTAACTTCGGGGAAAAACTGTTTTTT. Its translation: CASANFGEKLFF.